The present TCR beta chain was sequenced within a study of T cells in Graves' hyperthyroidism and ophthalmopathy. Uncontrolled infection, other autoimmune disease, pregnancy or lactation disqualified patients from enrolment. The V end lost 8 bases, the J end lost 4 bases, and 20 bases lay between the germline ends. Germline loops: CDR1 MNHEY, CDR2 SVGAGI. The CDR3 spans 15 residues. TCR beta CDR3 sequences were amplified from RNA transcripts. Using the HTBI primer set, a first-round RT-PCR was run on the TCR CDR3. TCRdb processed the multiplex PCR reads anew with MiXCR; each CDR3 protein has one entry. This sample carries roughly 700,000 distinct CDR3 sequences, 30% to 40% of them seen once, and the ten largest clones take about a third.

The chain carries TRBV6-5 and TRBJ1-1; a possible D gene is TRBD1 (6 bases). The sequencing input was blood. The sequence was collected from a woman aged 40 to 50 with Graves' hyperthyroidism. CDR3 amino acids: CASGSVGGRGTEAFF. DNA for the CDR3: TGTGCCAGCGGTTCGGTCGGGGGGCGCGGCACTGAAGCTTTCTTT.